This TCR beta chain emerged from a study of blood T cell repertoires in COVID-19. The germline CDR1 and CDR2 sequences are LGHNA and YSLEER. This CDR3 region has 13 residues. V gave up 0 bases and J gave up 3 bases, with 4 bases separating them. Using immunoSEQ multiplex PCR, the repertoire was profiled, and TCRdb retains in-frame clones only, with some absent. Of more than 45,000 clones listed, approximately 84% are singletons. The sequencing input was peripheral blood. This chain links TRBV4-3 with TRBJ2-3; D is ambiguous. This sequence originates from a man at least 80 years old with COVID-19, enrolled during active disease. CDR3: CASSQDRTDTQYF. The CDR3 nucleotides are TGCGCCAGCAGCCAAGACAGGACAGATACGCAGTATTTT.